The 26 T cell receptor beta chains in this list originate from one sample, sequenced in a study of T cell changes during pregnancy in multiple sclerosis. Clones were read by immunoSEQ multiplex PCR, and TCRdb kept only the in-frame ones, dropping some. In the table there are over 10,000 clones, about 88% of which are singletons. Sequences were derived from CD8+ T cells from peripheral blood mononuclear cells, sampled in the second trimester of pregnancy. These receptors originate from a female donor in good health, enrolled as a control in a pregnancy study.

This chain joins TRBV27 and TRBJ1-2; TRBD1 might be the D (5 bases). Germline CDR1 is MNHEY and CDR2 is SMNVEV (reference sequence). The CDR3 covers 16 residues. Trimming removed 5 bases from V and 4 bases from J, with 20 bases in between. This CDR3 reads CASSKVRRGFRYGYTF. The CDR3 DNA is TGTGCCAGCAGTAAAGTCAGGAGGGGTTTCCGCTATGGCTACACCTTC.

The V and J genes are TRBV6-4 and TRBJ2-1, with 7 bases aligning to TRBD2. The CDR3 is made up of 15 amino acids. CDR1 and CDR2 (germline): MRHNA, SNTAGT. V gave up 3 bases and J gave up 3 bases; unmatched junction bases: 5. CDR3 coding DNA: TGTGCCAGCAGTGAATCTAGCGGAGTCTACAATGAGCAGTTCTTC. Amino acid sequence: CASSESSGVYNEQFF.

This clone was seen once. The chain couples TRBV5-5 to TRBJ2-7; 8 nucleotides match TRBD1. There are 15 residues in the CDR3. The V and J ends lost 1 base and 4 bases, in that order; junction bases with no gene match: 7. Germline V gene lookup returns CDR1 SGHKS and CDR2 YYEKEE (reference sequence). In DNA form, the CDR3 reads TGTGCCAGCAGCTTGAGGGACAGGTTTACGTACGAGCAGTACTTC. Its translation is CASSLRDRFTYEQYF.

In this sample, this clone turned up a few times. The J gene is TRBJ2-2, the V gene TRBV5-1; TRBD2 agrees at 13 bases. Germline V gene data show CDR1 as SGHRS and CDR2 as YFSETQ. The CDR3 loop spans 16 amino acids. V was pared by 5 bases and J by 3 bases, with 4 bases of the junction left unmatched. This CDR3 is CASRGTSGAYTGELFF. The CDR3 coding sequence is TGCGCCAGCAGAGGGACTAGCGGGGCCTACACCGGGGAGCTGTTTTTT.

This rearrangement joins TRBV2 to TRBJ2-1; 10 bases fit TRBD2. Germline CDR1 and CDR2: SNHLY and FYNNEI. V was clipped by 0 bases and J by 7 bases; unmatched bases: 6. The CDR3 sequence is 16 residues long. Here the CDR3 DNA reads TGTGCCAGCAGTGAAGCAGCTAGCGGGAGTGTTAATGAGCAGTTCTTC. Protein sequence: CASSEAASGSVNEQFF.

This chain uses TRBV6-6 with TRBJ1-2, with a weak D call TRBD1 (6 bases). V shed 7 bases and J shed 6 bases, with 15 bases lying between them. Germline values: CDR1 MNHNY, CDR2 SVGAGI (reference sequence). The CDR3 is 13 amino acids. As DNA, the CDR3 is TGTGCCAGCACCCTGGGAGGGGGGAATGGCTACACCTTC. Protein sequence: CASTLGGGNGYTF.

The CDR3 coding sequence is TGTGCCAGCAGCCTAACTAGCTCCGGGACCCAGTACTTC. Residues: CASSLTSSGTQYF. The V and J genes are TRBV5-6 and TRBJ2-5; D may be TRBD2 (6 bases). The V gene lost 4 bases and the J gene lost 7 bases, with 14 bases spanning the gap. CDR1 is SGHDT and CDR2 is YYEEEE in the germline V gene. The CDR3 is made up of 13 amino acids. Filled out from reference TRBV5-6 and TRBJ2-5, the complete variable domain reads DAGVTQSPTHLIKTRGQQVTLRCSPKSGHDTVSWYQQALGQGPQFIFQYYEEEERQRGNFPDRFSGHQFPNYSSELNVNALLLGDSALYLCASSLTSSGTQYFGPGTRLLVL.

The V call is TRBV7-8, the J call TRBJ1-5; no firm D call. The germline V and J ends were trimmed by 3 bases and 7 bases, with 16 bases remaining between them. CDR3 length: 15 residues. Germline-derived CDR1 and CDR2 are SGHVS and FQNEAQ. This chain's CDR3 is CASSLVGSAGQPQHF. CDR3 coding DNA: TGTGCCAGCAGCTTGGTAGGCAGCGCGGGGCAGCCCCAGCATTTT. Full variable domain (outside the CDR3, taken from reference TRBV7-8 and TRBJ1-5): GAGVSQSPRYKVAKRGQDVALRCDPISGHVSLFWYQQALGQGPEFLTYFQNEAQLDKSGLPSDRFFAERPEGSVSTLKIQRTQQEDSAVYLCASSLVGSAGQPQHFGDGTRLSIL.

This chain connects TRBV2 to TRBJ1-5; TRBD1 matches at 7 bases. The V gene end was trimmed by 7 bases and the J gene end by 0 bases; junction bases not matched to a gene: 6. This CDR3 has 15 residues. Germline V gene sequence: CDR1 SNHLY, CDR2 FYNNEI. CDR3 DNA: TGTGCCAGCACTACAGGGGACAATAGCAATCAGCCCCAGCATTTT. Translation gives CASTTGDNSNQPQHF.

V usage is TRBV5-8 and J usage is TRBJ2-6, with 7 bases aligning to TRBD1. Germline V gene data show CDR1 as SGHTS and CDR2 as YDEGEE. After removal of 6 bases from V and 0 bases from J, the junction contained 6 bases not matched to a gene. This CDR3 has 16 residues. The CDR3 DNA follows: TGTGCCAGCATTGAGACAGGGTCCTCTGGGGCCAACGTCCTGACTTTC. This encodes CASIETGSSGANVLTF.

Within the sample, this clone is medium-sized (0.01 to 0.1%). The CDR3 bases are TGTGCCAGCAGCTCACATCCGGGACTTTCTGACGAGCAGTACTTC. Residues: CASSSHPGLSDEQYF. The rearrangement uses TRBV5-4 and TRBJ2-7; the D gene is possibly TRBD2 (6 bases). Germline loops: CDR1 SGHNT, CDR2 YYREEE (reference sequence). The CDR3 is made up of 15 amino acids. Deletions cut 3 bases from V and 5 bases from J, with 18 bases between.

The V gene is TRBV27, the J gene TRBJ2-1; 7 bases map to TRBD2. Germline assignment: CDR1 MNHEY and CDR2 SMNVEV (reference sequence). Germline trimming cut 6 bases from V and 6 bases from J; bases unmatched to any gene: 20. The CDR3 is 18 amino acids. In DNA, the CDR3 is TGTGCCAGCAGCCCCGTCGGGGGGATTTTCCGGTCAGGCAATGAGCAGTTCTTC. Its protein product is CASSPVGGIFRSGNEQFF.

J is TRBJ2-7 and V is TRBV2; D not certain. CDR3 length: 13 amino acids. Trimming removed 2 bases from V and 4 bases from J, with 9 bases in between. Germline CDR1 and CDR2: SNHLY and FYNNEI. CDR3 bases: TGTGCCAGCAGTGAAACCACCGGGTACGAGCAGTACTTC. It encodes CASSETTGYEQYF. The full variable domain, rest sourced from reference TRBV2 and TRBJ2-7, is EPEVTQTPSHQVTQMGQEVILRCVPISNHLYFYWYRQILGQKVEFLVSFYNNEISEKSEIFDDQFSVERPDGSNFTLKIRSTKLEDSAMYFCASSETTGYEQYFGPGTRLTVT.

J is TRBJ1-2 and V is TRBV19, with D perhaps matching TRBD1 (5 bases). The CDR3 has 16 residues. Trimming removed 5 bases at V and 6 bases at J, with 22 bases between. Germline V gene lookup returns CDR1 LNHDA and CDR2 SQIVND (reference sequence). The CDR3 spells CASSLQGTPGIDGYTF. Written as DNA, the CDR3 is TGTGCCAGTAGTCTACAAGGGACTCCCGGGATCGATGGCTACACCTTC. Supplemented by reference TRBV19 and TRBJ1-2, the full variable domain reads DGGITQSPKYLFRKEGQNVTLSCEQNLNHDAMYWYRQDPGQGLRLIYYSQIVNDFQKGDIAEGYSVSREKKESFPLTVTSAQKNPTAFYLCASSLQGTPGIDGYTFGSGTRLTVV.

The rearrangement uses TRBV10-2 and TRBJ1-1, with D hard to call. V was clipped by 6 bases and J by 6 bases, with 14 bases between them. Per the germline V gene, CDR1 is WSHSY and CDR2 is SAAADI. The CDR3 loop spans 13 amino acids. CDR3 amino acids: CASSRTGVAEAFF. CDR3 coding DNA: TGCGCCAGCAGCCGGACGGGAGTCGCTGAAGCTTTCTTT.

The rearrangement joins TRBV2 to TRBJ2-2; 8 nucleotides line up with TRBD2. This CDR3 region has 15 residues. V lost 5 bases to trimming and J lost 6 bases; unmatched junction nucleotides: 8. Germline assignment: CDR1 SNHLY and CDR2 FYNNEI. The CDR3 DNA follows: TGTGCCAGCAGTCCCCTGACGGGGGGGGCCGGGGAGCTGTTTTTT. Its translation is CASSPLTGGAGELFF.

V and J are TRBV12-5 and TRBJ2-5; 8 positions agree with TRBD1. The CDR3 length is 13 residues. V gave up 5 bases and J gave up 2 bases; unmatched junction bases: 1. Germline V gives CDR1 LGHNT, CDR2 FRNRAP. CDR3 loop: CASGTGGQETQYF. In DNA form, the CDR3 reads TGTGCTAGTGGTACAGGGGGTCAAGAGACCCAGTACTTC.

J is TRBJ1-2 and V is TRBV4-3; 7 bases align to TRBD1. The CDR3 is made up of 16 amino acids. V dropped 4 bases and J dropped 2; count of bases not matched to a gene: 10. CDR1 and CDR2 from the germline V gene are LGHNA and YSLEER. The chain's CDR3 is CASSPQVTGINYGYTF. CDR3 sequence (DNA): TGCGCCAGCAGCCCACAGGTGACAGGGATAAACTATGGCTACACCTTC.

The sample holds a few counts of this clone. The genes are TRBV7-9 and TRBJ1-5; the match to TRBD1 covers 7 bases. The length of the CDR3 is 15 residues. V lost 5 bases, J lost 0 bases, and 4 bases stayed unmatched. CDR1 is SEHNR and CDR2 is FQNEAQ in the germline V gene (reference sequence). In DNA form, the CDR3 reads TGTGCCAGCAGCCCTCAGGGGGATAGCAATCAGCCCCAGCATTTT. Amino acid sequence: CASSPQGDSNQPQHF.

The chain employs TRBV7-8 and TRBJ2-1; 10 positions match TRBD2. CDR1 is SGHVS and CDR2 is FQNEAQ in the germline V gene. Losses at the gene ends were 5 bases for V and 2 bases for J; bases not matched to a gene: 3. CDR3 length: 15 residues. CDR3 loop: CASSATSGPYNEQFF. DNA for the CDR3: TGTGCCAGCAGCGCGACTAGCGGGCCCTACAATGAGCAGTTCTTC.

The rearrangement links TRBV7-9 to TRBJ1-1; D not certain. The germline V and J ends were trimmed by 1 base and 0 bases, with 12 bases remaining between them. Germline values: CDR1 SEHNR, CDR2 FQNEAQ (reference sequence). This CDR3 has 16 amino acids. The CDR3 DNA reads TGTGCCAGCAGCTTAGTGGATTCGGGTATGAACACTGAAGCTTTCTTT. Residues: CASSLVDSGMNTEAFF. Full variable domain (outside the CDR3, taken from reference TRBV7-9 and TRBJ1-1): DTGVSQNPRHKITKRGQNVTFRCDPISEHNRLYWYRQTLGQGPEFLTYFQNEAQLEKSRLLSDRFSAERPKGSFSTLEIQRTEQGDSAMYLCASSLVDSGMNTEAFFGQGTRLTVV.

CDR3 in DNA: TGTGCCAGCAGACAGGGTGCTGGGGCCAACGTCCTGACTTTC. It translates to CASRQGAGANVLTF. The V and J genes are TRBV6-4 and TRBJ2-6; TRBD1 is a possible D gene (6 bases). Trimming cost V 6 bases and J 2 bases, with 8 bases left between them. Germline V CDR1 and CDR2: MRHNA, SNTAGT. The CDR3 sequence is 14 residues long.

CDR3 DNA: TGTGCCAGCAGCCAAGTGGGGGGGTTCCCCTACAATGAGCAGTTCTTC. Translating it yields CASSQVGGFPYNEQFF. The gene calls are TRBV14 and TRBJ2-1; TRBD2 matches 7 bases. Germline V gene lookup returns CDR1 SGHDN and CDR2 FVKESK. The CDR3 extends over 16 amino acids. The V segment lost 1 base and the J segment 2 bases; nucleotides outside the gene matches: 5. Combining the CDR3 with reference TRBV14 and TRBJ2-1 gives the whole variable domain EAGVTQFPSHSVIEKGQTVTLRCDPISGHDNLYWYRRVMGKEIKFLLHFVKESKQDESGMPNNRFLAERTGGTYSTLKVQPAELEDSGVYFCASSQVGGFPYNEQFFGPGTRLTVL.

The CDR3 sequence is CAGYRGWDTQYF. Written as DNA, the CDR3 is TGCGCCGGATACAGGGGTTGGGATACGCAGTATTTT. The chain joins TRBV5-1 to TRBJ2-3, with 7 bases identical to TRBD1. V gave up 10 bases and J gave up 6 bases; unmatched junction bases: 8. CDR1 is SGHRS and CDR2 is YFSETQ in the germline V gene. CDR3 size: 12 residues.

V gene TRBV13 combines with J gene TRBJ2-7, with D uncertain. The CDR3 has 12 residues. The germline CDR1 and CDR2 sequences are PRHDT and FYEKMQ (reference sequence). The V gene lost 6 bases and the J gene lost 5 bases, with 11 bases spanning the gap. The chain's CDR3 is CASSYRNHEQYF. Written as DNA, the CDR3 is TGTGCCAGCAGTTACAGAAATCACGAGCAGTACTTC.

This clone appeared once. J is TRBJ2-1 and V is TRBV29-1; a possible D gene is TRBD2 (6 bases). With 0 bases removed from V and 8 bases from J, the gap between germline ends came to 11 bases. The CDR3 extends over 13 amino acids. Per germline, CDR1 SQVTM and CDR2 ANQGSEA. The CDR3 region is CSVEDPGGYEQFF. The CDR3 DNA reads as TGCAGCGTTGAAGATCCTGGGGGGTATGAGCAGTTCTTC.